The rows below give T cell receptor beta chains drawn from one sample of a study of post-analysis software for immune sequencing data. TCRdb used MiXCR to reprocess the PCR reads, holding one entry per CDR3 protein. The sample includes about 820,000 distinct CDR3 sequences, around 50% seen only once; the top ten take 4.6%. The sequenced sample consisted of blood. Every receptor here comes from a girl under 18 with multiple sclerosis. Each CDR3 is given without its conserved first and last residue. D genes are given only for firm matches.

J	V	D	length	CDR3
TRBJ2-7	TRBV14	-	11	ASSQAEGYEQY
TRBJ2-1	TRBV10-3	TRBD2	14	AISKKGTGGVNEQF
TRBJ2-5	TRBV20-1	-	10	SASRGPETQY
TRBJ2-1	TRBV15	TRBD2	18	ATSRADGGGVGLGDNEQF
TRBJ2-7	TRBV19	-	11	ASSGSRGYEQY
TRBJ2-7	TRBV6-6	TRBD1	11	ASSYFPGQEQY
TRBJ2-5	TRBV5-1	-	12	ASSFGGGQETQY
TRBJ2-1	TRBV6-2/TRBV6-3	TRBD2	14	ASSYWGGGAIDEQF
TRBJ2-6	TRBV10-3	-	13	AISESAAGPNVLT
TRBJ2-3	TRBV6-4	TRBD1	13	ASSVDRGPTDTQY
TRBJ1-5	TRBV3-1	-	13	ASSQGEGRNQPQH
TRBJ1-1	TRBV30	-	11	AWSLGGQTRAF
TRBJ2-7	TRBV20-1	-	10	SAPVSYYEQY
TRBJ1-2	TRBV15	-	12	ATSREGRNYGYT
TRBJ2-5	TRBV7-9	TRBD2	12	ASSTTGRSETQY
TRBJ1-1	TRBV7-9	-	10	ASSPDLPEAF
TRBJ2-5	TRBV7-9	TRBD1	17	ASSGDGQGSGSDQETQY
TRBJ1-5	TRBV5-1	-	13	ASSLEGFSNQPQH
TRBJ2-7	TRBV7-2	-	12	ASSSGTYSYEQY
TRBJ2-7	TRBV5-1	-	17	ASRRSGALSRRGVDEQY